This T cell receptor (beta chain) stems from a study of post-analysis software for immune sequencing data. Study in general: Relapsing-remitting, secondary progressive and progressive-relapsing multiple sclerosis courses were included. Regarding the study as a whole: In multiple sclerosis, normalized Chao1 diversity was significantly below that of controls. Patients used several TRBV segments, including TRBV5-6, TRBV5-1 and TRBV20-1, more often than controls.

The table lists this clonotype with many counts. Antigen: not known. Trimming pared 5 bases from V and 8 bases from J, leaving 12 bases between. Germline-derived CDR1 and CDR2 are SEHNR and FQNEAQ (reference sequence). CDR3 length: 12 residues. Each TCR beta cDNA library carried unique molecular identifiers. The T cell input of roughly 1 to 11 million gave about 470,000 cDNA molecules. Each CDR3 protein gets one entry after TCRdb re-called the PCR reads with MiXCR. Of around 260,000 distinct CDR3 sequences listed, 35% to 40% are singletons. The sequencing sample was made of blood. The chain uses TRBV7-9 and TRBJ2-5; no firm D call. This receptor was taken from a girl aged 10-17 years with multiple sclerosis. This CDR3 reads CASSHTPETQYF. CDR3 nucleotide sequence: TGTGCCAGCAGCCACACCCCGGAAACCCAGTACTTC.